The text below deals with one T cell receptor beta chain. Its antigen is still unknown. The record has no base qualities; no much larger clone is one base away. The collaborating institutions used their own protocols to collect whole blood in K2EDTA tubes. For TCRbeta analysis, collaborators shipped samples in one of three forms: frozen whole blood, isolated PBMCs, or DNA extracted from either of those sample types. TCRbeta CDR3 regions were amplified from genomic DNA using the immunoSEQ Assay, a bias-controlled multiplex PCR. Regarding the original processing steps: Within the assay, amplification of reference gene primers was used to estimate how many nucleated cells each sample contained. To quantify the absolute abundance of each unique TCRbeta CDR3 rearrangement, sequence reads were collapsed and filtered. Productive Simpson clonality was computed per sample as the square root of Simpson's diversity index over productive rearrangements. The source is immuneACCESS, and TCRdb retained only in-frame sequences with V and J called. Part of the clones is not carried over; for the studies checked, unresolved V genes explain less than half of this, and the remainder is unexplained. V and J calls and clone size are given by that table; D and trimming were obtained from the DNA. Recorded for this sample are 200,000 to 300,000 clones; 80% to 85% of them occurred a single time. The leading ten clones occupy under 5% of the sample.

V and J are trimmed by 1 base and 5 bases, and the gene matches miss 8 bases of the junction. The CDR3 runs 16 amino acids, cysteine and phenylalanine included. Only CDR3 DNA is held: 48 bases, read in frame from base 1. In the germline V gene, CDR1 corresponds to MGHRA and CDR2 to YSYEKL. These data originate in a study of blood T cell repertoires in COVID-19 (dated by TCRdb to the early 2020s). Concerning the study at large: Samples covering the acute and convalescent phases of COVID-19 were provided by collaborators in the United States, Italy and Spain. The prospective study material was composed of cDNA or gDNA derived from T cells, B-cell-depleted T cells, or PBMCs. Subjects who had been exposed to COVID-19, were actively infected with it, or had recovered from it provided the deeply sampled blood TCRbeta repertoires that made up the dataset. The samples were drawn from the first 160 participants of the ongoing ImmuneRACE study and from 1,254 subjects provided by 6 global collaborators. Where available, HLA class I and class II types were taken from metadata supplied by the sample provider and were not determined by assay-based typing. The sample metadata nearly always contained a de-identified subject ID, COVID-19 status, age in years and sex. The repertoires were made available in a free public database intended to serve as a resource for research on the immune response to SARS-CoV-2. Broader findings and caveats from the paper: The amount of clinical and demographic metadata varied by source and participant and was provided uncurated.

The clonotype comes from a man aged 55 to 70 with acute or convalescent COVID-19. Recombination joined TRBV4-1 with TRBJ2-3; 8 central bases correspond to TRBD2. Sequencing used peripheral blood. The CDR3 reads CASSQVDSGAVDTQYF. The sequenced DNA is TGCGCCAGCAGCCAAGTTGATAGCGGGGCGGTAGATACGCAGTATTTT.